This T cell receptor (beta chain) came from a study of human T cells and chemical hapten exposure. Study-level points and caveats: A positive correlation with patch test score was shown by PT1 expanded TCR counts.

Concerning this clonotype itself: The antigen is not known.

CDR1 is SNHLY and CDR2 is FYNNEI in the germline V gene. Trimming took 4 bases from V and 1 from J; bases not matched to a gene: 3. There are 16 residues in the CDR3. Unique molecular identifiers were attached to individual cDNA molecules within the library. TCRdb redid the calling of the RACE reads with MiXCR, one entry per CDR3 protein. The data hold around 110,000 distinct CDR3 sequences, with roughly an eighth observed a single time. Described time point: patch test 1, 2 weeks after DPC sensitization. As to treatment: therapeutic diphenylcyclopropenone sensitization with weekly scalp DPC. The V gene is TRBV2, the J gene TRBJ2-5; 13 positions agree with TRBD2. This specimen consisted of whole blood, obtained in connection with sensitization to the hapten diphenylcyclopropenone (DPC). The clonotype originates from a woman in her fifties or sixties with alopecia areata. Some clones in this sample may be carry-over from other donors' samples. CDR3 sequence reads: CASSVGTSGTQETQYF. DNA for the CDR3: TGTGCCAGCAGTGTCGGGACTAGCGGGACCCAAGAGACCCAGTACTTC.